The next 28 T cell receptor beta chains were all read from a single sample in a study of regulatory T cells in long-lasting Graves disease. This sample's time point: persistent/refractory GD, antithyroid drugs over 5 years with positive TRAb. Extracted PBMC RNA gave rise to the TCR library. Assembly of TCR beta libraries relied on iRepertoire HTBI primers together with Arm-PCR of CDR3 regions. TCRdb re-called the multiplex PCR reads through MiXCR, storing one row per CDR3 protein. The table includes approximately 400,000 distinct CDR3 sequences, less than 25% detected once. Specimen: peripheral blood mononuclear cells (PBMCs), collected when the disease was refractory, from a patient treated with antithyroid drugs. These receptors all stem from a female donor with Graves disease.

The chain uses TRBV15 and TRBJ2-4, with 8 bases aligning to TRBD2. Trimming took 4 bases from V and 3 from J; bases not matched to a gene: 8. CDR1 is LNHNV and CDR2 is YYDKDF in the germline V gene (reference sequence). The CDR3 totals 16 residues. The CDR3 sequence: CATSKRGTSGKNIQYF. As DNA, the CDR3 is TGTGCCACCAGCAAACGGGGTACTAGCGGCAAAAACATTCAGTACTTC.

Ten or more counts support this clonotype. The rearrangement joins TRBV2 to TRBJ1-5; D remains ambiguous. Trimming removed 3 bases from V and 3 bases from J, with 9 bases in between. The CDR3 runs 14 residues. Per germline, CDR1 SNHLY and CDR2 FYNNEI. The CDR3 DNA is TGTGCCAGCAGTGATCAGATTTACAATCAGCCCCAGCATTTT. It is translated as CASSDQIYNQPQHF.

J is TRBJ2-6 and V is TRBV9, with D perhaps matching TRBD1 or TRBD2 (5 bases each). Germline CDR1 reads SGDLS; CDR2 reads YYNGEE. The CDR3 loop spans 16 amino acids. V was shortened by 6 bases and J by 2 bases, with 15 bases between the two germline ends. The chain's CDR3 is CASTKEWGPGANVLTF. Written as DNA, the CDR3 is TGTGCCAGCACCAAAGAGTGGGGACCTGGGGCCAACGTCCTGACTTTC.

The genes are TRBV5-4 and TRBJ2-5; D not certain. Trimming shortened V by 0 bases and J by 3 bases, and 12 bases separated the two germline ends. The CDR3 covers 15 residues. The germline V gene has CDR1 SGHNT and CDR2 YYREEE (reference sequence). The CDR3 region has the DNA TGTGCCAGCAGCTTGGATTTGGCAAGTAAAGAGACCCAGTACTTC. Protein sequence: CASSLDLASKETQYF.

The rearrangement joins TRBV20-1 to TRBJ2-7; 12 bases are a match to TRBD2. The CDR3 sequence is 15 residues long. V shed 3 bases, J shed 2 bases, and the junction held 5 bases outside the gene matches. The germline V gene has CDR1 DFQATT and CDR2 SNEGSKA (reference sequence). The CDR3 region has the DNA TGCAGTGCTAGTAGTCTAGCGGGAGGGACCTACGAGCAGTACTTC. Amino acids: CSASSLAGGTYEQYF.

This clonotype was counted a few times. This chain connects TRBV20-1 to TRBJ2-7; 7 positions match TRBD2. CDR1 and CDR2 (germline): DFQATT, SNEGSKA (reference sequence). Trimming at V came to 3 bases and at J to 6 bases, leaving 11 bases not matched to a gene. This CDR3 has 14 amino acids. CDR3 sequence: CSASSQAGLLEQYF. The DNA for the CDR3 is TGCAGTGCTAGTAGTCAGGCGGGACTACTCGAGCAGTACTTC.

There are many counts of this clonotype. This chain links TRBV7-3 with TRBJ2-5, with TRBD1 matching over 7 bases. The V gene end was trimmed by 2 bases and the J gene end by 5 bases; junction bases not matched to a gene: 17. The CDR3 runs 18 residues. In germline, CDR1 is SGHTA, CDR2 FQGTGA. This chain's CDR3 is CASSLHPPTTGETETQYF. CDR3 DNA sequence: TGTGCCAGCAGCTTACACCCCCCCACAACAGGGGAAACGGAGACCCAGTACTTC. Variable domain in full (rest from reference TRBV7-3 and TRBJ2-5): GAGVSQTPSNKVTEKGKYVELRCDPISGHTALYWYRQSLGQGPEFLIYFQGTGAADDSGLPNDRFFAVRPEGSVSTLKIQRTERGDSAVYLCASSLHPPTTGETETQYFGPGTRLLVL.

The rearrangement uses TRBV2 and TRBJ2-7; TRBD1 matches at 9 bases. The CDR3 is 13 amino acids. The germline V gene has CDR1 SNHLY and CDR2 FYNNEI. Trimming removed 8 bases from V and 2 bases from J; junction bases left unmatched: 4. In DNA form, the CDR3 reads TGTGCCAGCGGGGGACAGGGTCCCTACGAGCAGTACTTC. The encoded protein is CASGGQGPYEQYF.

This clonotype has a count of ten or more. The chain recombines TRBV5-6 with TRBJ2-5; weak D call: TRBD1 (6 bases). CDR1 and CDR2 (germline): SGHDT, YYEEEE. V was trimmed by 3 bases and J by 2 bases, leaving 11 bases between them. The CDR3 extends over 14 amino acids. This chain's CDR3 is CASSYDRFQETQYF. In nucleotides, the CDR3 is TGTGCCAGCAGCTACGACAGGTTTCAAGAGACCCAGTACTTC.

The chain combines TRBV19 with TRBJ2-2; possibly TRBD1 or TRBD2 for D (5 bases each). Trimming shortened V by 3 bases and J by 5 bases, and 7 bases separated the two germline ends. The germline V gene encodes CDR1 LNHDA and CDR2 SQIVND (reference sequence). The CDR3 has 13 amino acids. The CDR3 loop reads CASSIWGTGELFF. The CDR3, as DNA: TGTGCCAGTAGTATCTGGGGGACCGGGGAGCTGTTTTTT.

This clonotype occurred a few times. The CDR3 loop is CSVPPGIIGNTEAFF. The CDR3, as DNA: TGCAGCGTTCCCCCCGGGATCATTGGGAACACTGAAGCTTTCTTT. V gene TRBV29-1 combines with J gene TRBJ1-1; the D is unclear. Per the germline V gene, CDR1 is SQVTM and CDR2 is ANQGSEA. The CDR3 loop spans 15 amino acids. V lost 5 bases, J lost 1 base, and 17 bases lay in between.

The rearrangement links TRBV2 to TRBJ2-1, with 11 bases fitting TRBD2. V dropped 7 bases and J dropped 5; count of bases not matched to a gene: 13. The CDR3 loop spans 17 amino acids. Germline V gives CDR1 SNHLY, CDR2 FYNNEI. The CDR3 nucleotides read TGTGCCAGCATGGACAGCTTGCTAGCGGGAGGCCACAATGAGCAGTTCTTC. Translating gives CASMDSLLAGGHNEQFF.

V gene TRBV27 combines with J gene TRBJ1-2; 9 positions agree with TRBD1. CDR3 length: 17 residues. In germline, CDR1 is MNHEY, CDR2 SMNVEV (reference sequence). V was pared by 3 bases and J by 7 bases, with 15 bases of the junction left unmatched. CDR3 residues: CASSFFPATGGVGGYTF. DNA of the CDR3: TGTGCCAGCAGTTTCTTCCCTGCCACAGGGGGCGTTGGTGGCTACACCTTC.

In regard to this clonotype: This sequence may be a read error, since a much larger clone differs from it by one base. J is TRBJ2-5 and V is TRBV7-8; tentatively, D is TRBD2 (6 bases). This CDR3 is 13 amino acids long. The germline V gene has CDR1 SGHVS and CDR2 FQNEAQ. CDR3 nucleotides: TGTGCCAGCGGTGGACTACTCCAAGAGGCCCAGTACTTC. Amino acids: CASGGLLQEAQYF.

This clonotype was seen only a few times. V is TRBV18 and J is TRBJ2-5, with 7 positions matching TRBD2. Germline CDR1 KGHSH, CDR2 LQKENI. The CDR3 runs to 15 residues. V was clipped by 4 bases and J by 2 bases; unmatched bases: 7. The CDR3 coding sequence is TGTGCCAGCTCACGCCGGGACTACCCTCAAGAGACCCAGTACTTC. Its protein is CASSRRDYPQETQYF.

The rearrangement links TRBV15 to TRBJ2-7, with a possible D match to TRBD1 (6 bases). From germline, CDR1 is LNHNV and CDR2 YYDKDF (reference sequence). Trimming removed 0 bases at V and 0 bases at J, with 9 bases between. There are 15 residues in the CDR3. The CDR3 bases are TGTGCCACCAGCAGAGACAGGGGACCCTCCTACGAGCAGTACTTC. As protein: CATSRDRGPSYEQYF.

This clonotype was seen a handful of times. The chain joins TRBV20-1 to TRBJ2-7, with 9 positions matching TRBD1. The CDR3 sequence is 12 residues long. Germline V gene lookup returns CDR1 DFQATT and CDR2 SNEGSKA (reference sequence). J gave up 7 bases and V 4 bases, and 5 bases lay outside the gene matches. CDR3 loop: CSANRGLGEQYF. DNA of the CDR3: TGCAGTGCTAACAGGGGGCTAGGAGAGCAGTACTTC.

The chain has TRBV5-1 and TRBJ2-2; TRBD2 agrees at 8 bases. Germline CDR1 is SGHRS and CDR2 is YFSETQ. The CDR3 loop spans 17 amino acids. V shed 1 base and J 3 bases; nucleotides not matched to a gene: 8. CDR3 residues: CASSLMKRGKDTGELFF. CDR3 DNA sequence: TGCGCCAGCAGCTTGATGAAGCGGGGGAAAGACACCGGGGAGCTGTTTTTT.

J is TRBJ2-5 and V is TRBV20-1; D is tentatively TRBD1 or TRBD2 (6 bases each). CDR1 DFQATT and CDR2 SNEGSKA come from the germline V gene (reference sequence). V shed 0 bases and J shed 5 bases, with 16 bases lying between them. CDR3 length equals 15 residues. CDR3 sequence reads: CSARDLFGGLETQYF. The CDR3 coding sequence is TGCAGTGCTAGAGACCTATTTGGGGGGCTGGAGACCCAGTACTTC.

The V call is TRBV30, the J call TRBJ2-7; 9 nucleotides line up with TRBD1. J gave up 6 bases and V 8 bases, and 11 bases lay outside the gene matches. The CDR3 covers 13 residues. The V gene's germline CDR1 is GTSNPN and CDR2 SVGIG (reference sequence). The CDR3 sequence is CARDGTGRREQYF. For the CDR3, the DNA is TGTGCCCGCGACGGGACAGGGCGGCGCGAGCAGTACTTC.

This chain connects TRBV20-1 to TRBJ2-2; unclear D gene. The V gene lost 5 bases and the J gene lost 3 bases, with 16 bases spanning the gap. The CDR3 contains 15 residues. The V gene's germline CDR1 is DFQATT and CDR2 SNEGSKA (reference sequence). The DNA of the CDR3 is TGCAGTGCTTCCCGGGCGGCCCGTGACACCGGGGAGCTGTTTTTT. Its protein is CSASRAARDTGELFF.

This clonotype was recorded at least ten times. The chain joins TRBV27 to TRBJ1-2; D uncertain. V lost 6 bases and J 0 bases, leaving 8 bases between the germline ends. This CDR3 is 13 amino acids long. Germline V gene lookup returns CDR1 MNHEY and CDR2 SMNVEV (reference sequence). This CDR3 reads CASRGTANYGYTF. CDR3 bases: TGTGCCAGCAGGGGCACAGCTAACTATGGCTACACCTTC.

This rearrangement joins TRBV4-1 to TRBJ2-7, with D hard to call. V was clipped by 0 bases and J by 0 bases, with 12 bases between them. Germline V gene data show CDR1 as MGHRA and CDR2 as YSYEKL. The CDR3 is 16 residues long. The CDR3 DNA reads TGCGCCAGCAGCCAAGAGGTTAGTTGGAGCTCCTACGAGCAGTACTTC. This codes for CASSQEVSWSSYEQYF.

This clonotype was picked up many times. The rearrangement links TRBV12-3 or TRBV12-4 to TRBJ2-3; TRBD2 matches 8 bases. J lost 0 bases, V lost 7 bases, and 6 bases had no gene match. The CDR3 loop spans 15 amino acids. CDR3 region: CASIPGRASTDTQYF. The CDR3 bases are TGTGCCAGCATTCCCGGGAGGGCCAGCACAGATACGCAGTATTTT.

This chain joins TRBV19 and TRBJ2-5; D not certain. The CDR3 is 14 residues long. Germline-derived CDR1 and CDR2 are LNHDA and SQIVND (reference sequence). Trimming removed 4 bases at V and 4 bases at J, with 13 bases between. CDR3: CASSNSISRETQYF. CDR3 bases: TGTGCCAGTAGTAATTCCATCTCCCGAGAGACCCAGTACTTC.

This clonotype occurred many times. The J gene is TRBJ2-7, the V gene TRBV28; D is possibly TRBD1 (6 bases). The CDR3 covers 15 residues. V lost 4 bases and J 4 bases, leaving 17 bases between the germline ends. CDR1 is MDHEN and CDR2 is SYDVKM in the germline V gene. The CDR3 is CASSWRQGLWYEQYF. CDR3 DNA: TGTGCCAGCAGTTGGAGGCAGGGGTTGTGGTACGAGCAGTACTTC.

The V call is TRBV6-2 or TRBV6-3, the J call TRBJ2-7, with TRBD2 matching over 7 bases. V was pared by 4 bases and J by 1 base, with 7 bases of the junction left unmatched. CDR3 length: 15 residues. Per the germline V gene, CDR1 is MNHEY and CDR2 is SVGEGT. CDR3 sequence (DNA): TGTGCCAGCAGTTCCAGAGCGGGATCTTCCTACGAGCAGTACTTC. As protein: CASSSRAGSSYEQYF.

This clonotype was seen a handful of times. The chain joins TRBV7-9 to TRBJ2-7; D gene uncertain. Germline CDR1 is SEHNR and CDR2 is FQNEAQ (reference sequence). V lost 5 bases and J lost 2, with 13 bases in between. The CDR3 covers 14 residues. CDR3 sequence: CASSHPIQPYEQYF. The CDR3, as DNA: TGTGCCAGCAGCCACCCAATCCAACCCTACGAGCAGTACTTC.